These T cell receptor beta chains were read from a single sample in a study of T-cell memory formation after mild COVID-19. Using its own MiXCR run on the 5' RACE reads, TCRdb lists one record per CDR3 protein. Among hundreds of thousands of distinct CDR3 sequences listed, more than 15% were seen once. Sequenced input: PBMCs or a T cell subset sorted from them (not recorded which). These receptors were taken from a man between 18 and 29 years old who had mild COVID-19 (a few samples of this study predate the infection). Cell type and time point are not known. Both conserved end residues are trimmed from each CDR3. The listing skips clone size in some rows; elsewhere it reads once, few, many or a size class.

J gene,V gene,clone size,CDR3 protein
TRBJ2-1,TRBV6-2/TRBV6-3,few,ASSYEGVEQF
TRBJ2-2,TRBV19,few,ASLRDNTGELF
TRBJ2-2,TRBV5-1,-,ASSLAGGQAGELF
TRBJ1-5,TRBV12-3/TRBV12-4,-,ASSPDRDSNQPQH
TRBJ2-3,TRBV7-2,few,ASSPQQEDTQY
TRBJ2-3,TRBV7-9,once,ASSLGSSGRWDTQY
TRBJ2-3,TRBV5-1,few,ASRAYVAGGPDTQY
TRBJ1-3,TRBV6-5,few,ASSYGRAGSSGNTIY
TRBJ2-1,TRBV6-2/TRBV6-3,few,ASSYGGANEQF
TRBJ2-7,TRBV7-8,few,ASSLQSYTYEQY
TRBJ2-3,TRBV9,-,ASSGGQSTDTQY
TRBJ2-3,TRBV25-1,-,ASGSNLAGGPTDTQY
TRBJ2-7,TRBV30,many,AWSPGFWGQY
TRBJ2-1,TRBV9,few,ASSVGTEIFNEQF
TRBJ2-5,TRBV4-1,many,ASSQDAGVETQY
TRBJ2-3,TRBV11-2,many,ASSLGRRLY
TRBJ1-6,TRBV4-1,-,ASSQRRVSPLH
TRBJ2-6,TRBV5-1,few,ASSIGAGANVLT
TRBJ2-5,TRBV7-9,-,ASSSRDEETQY
TRBJ1-6,TRBV5-1,few,ASSPGVRGDSPLH
TRBJ2-3,TRBV10-3,-,AISESTNQDDTQY